This TCR beta chain stems from a study of T-cell memory formation after mild COVID-19. The CDR3 is made up of 16 amino acids. Per germline, CDR1 SGHRS and CDR2 YFSETQ. With 0 bases removed from V and 4 bases from J, the gap between germline ends came to 14 bases. TCRdb analysed the 5' RACE reads with MiXCR anew, one entry per CDR3 protein. The sample consists of under 350,000 distinct CDR3 sequences, roughly 16% of them appearing once. This clonotype was seen at least ten times. The sequence came from a man aged 18-30 years who had mild COVID-19 (a few samples of this study predate the infection). Cell type and time point are not known. The sample taken for sequencing was PBMCs or a T cell subset sorted from them (not recorded which). The rearrangement uses TRBV5-1 and TRBJ1-3; D uncertain. The CDR3: CASSLVSGIAGNTIYF. The CDR3 region has the DNA TGCGCCAGCAGCTTGGTTTCTGGAATAGCGGGAAACACCATATATTTT. Looking up the rest from reference TRBV5-1 and TRBJ1-3 gives the full variable domain: KAGVTQTPRYLIKTRGQQVTLSCSPISGHRSVSWYQQTPGQGLQFLFEYFSETQRNKGNFPGRFSGRQFSNSRSEMNVSTLELGDSALYLCASSLVSGIAGNTIYFGEGSWLTVV.